This TCR beta chain appears in the sequencing data of a study of PD-1 blockade in classical Hodgkin lymphoma. Study-level results: Relapsed/refractory patients reportedly had lower baseline diversity than newly diagnosed patients.

A note on this clone: Its antigen is not identified.

The CDR3 loop spans 16 amino acids. Germline V gene lookup returns CDR1 SGHNT and CDR2 YYREEE (reference sequence). The J segment lost 4 bases and the V segment lost 3 bases, leaving 8 bases of the junction unmatched. The data were produced by immunoSEQ multiplex PCR, yet TCRdb's version contains in-frame clones alone and is incomplete. The sample yields 50,000 or so clones, approximately 73% seen once. All trial patients relapsed after autologous stem cell transplantation. The origin of this receptor is a human donor with classical Hodgkin lymphoma. The rearrangement joins TRBV5-4 to TRBJ2-5; TRBD2 aligns across 11 bases. The sample here was peripheral blood mononuclear cells (PBMCs), taken before the second cycle of nivolumab. The CDR3 sequence is CASSSLAGGVSETQYF. The CDR3 coding sequence is TGTGCCAGCAGCTCTCTAGCGGGAGGAGTTTCAGAGACCCAGTACTTC.